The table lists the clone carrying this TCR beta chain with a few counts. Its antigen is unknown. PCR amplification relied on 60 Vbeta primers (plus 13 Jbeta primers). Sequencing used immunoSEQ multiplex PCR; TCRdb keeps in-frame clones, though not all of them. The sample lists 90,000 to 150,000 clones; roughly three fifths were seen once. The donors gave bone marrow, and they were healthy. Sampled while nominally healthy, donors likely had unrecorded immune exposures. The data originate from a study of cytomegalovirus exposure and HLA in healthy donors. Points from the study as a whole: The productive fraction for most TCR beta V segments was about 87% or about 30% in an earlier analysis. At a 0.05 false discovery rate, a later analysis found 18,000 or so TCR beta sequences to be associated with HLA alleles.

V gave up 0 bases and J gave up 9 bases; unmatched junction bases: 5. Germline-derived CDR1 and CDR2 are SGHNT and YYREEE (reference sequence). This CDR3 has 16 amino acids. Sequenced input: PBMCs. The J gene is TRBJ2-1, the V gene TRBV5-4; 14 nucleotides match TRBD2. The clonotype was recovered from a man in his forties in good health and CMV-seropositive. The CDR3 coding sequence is TGTGCCAGCAGCTTGGGACTAGCGGGGGGGTCCCGTGAGCAGTTCTTC. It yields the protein CASSLGLAGGSREQFF.